The 8 T cell receptor beta chains reported below all come from one sample, sequenced in a study of blood T cell repertoires in COVID-19. Sequenced by immunoSEQ multiplex PCR; TCRdb stores in-frame clones only, minus some. The table records approximately 130,000 clones, more than 75% of them present only once. The sequencing sample was made of peripheral blood. Every receptor here comes from a man between 50 and 59 years old with acute or convalescent COVID-19.

This clone was counted a single time. The sample has other DNA sequences that encode this CDR3 too. The genes are TRBV2 and TRBJ1-2; the match to TRBD1 covers 7 bases. Germline CDR1 and CDR2: SNHLY and FYNNEI. The V segment lost 6 bases and the J segment 4 bases; nucleotides outside the gene matches: 2. The CDR3 is made up of 12 amino acids. CDR3 amino acids: CASRGDSYGYTF. In nucleotides, the CDR3 is TGTGCCAGCAGGGGGGACAGCTATGGCTACACCTTC.

The chain has TRBV7-9 and TRBJ1-5, with a weak D call TRBD1 (5 bases). In germline, CDR1 is SEHNR, CDR2 FQNEAQ (reference sequence). V lost 4 bases to trimming and J lost 7 bases, with 14 bases between them. This CDR3 is built from 14 residues. This CDR3 is CASSSGGVRQPQHF. CDR3 bases: TGTGCCAGCAGCTCAGGAGGGGTACGGCAGCCCCAGCATTTT.

This clone has just one count. The rearrangement joins TRBV6-5 to TRBJ2-1; 8 bases match TRBD2. CDR1 MNHEY and CDR2 SVGAGI come from the germline V gene. The CDR3 runs to 14 residues. Trimming cost V 1 base and J 9 bases; bases outside gene matches: 5. The CDR3 region is CASSYLSGSGEQFF. Written as DNA, the CDR3 is TGTGCCAGCAGTTACTTAAGCGGGAGCGGTGAGCAGTTCTTC.

The chain uses TRBV3-1 (or the pseudogene TRBV3-2) and TRBJ1-3; 7 bases match TRBD1. Trimming removed 0 bases from V and 4 bases from J; junction bases left unmatched: 6. In germline, CDR1 is LGHDT, CDR2 YNNKEL (reference sequence). The CDR3 consists of 16 residues. CDR3 region: CASSQDRRGLGNTIYF. For the CDR3, the DNA is TGTGCCAGCAGCCAAGATCGCAGGGGGTTAGGAAACACCATATATTTT.

This rearrangement joins TRBV7-2 to TRBJ1-2, with TRBD1 matching over 9 bases. Germline values: CDR1 SGHTA, CDR2 FQGNSA. The CDR3 extends over 14 amino acids. Trimming at V came to 5 bases and at J to 8 bases, leaving 9 bases not matched to a gene. CDR3 sequence (DNA): TGTGCCAGCAGCCCGATAACAGGGGGCAGAGGCTACACCTTC. Translating gives CASSPITGGRGYTF.

The rearrangement links TRBV3-1 (or the pseudogene TRBV3-2) to TRBJ1-2; 7 bases agree with TRBD1. Trimming cost V 4 bases and J 6 bases; bases outside gene matches: 11. The length of the CDR3 is 15 residues. Germline V gene data show CDR1 as LGHDT and CDR2 as YNNKEL (reference sequence). The CDR3 loop is CASSPTKQGWNGYTF. DNA for the CDR3: TGTGCCAGCAGCCCTACTAAACAGGGGTGGAATGGCTACACCTTC.

The chain couples TRBV3-1 (or the pseudogene TRBV3-2) to TRBJ1-5; weak D call: TRBD1 (5 bases). CDR3 size: 14 residues. Germline V gives CDR1 LGHDT, CDR2 YNNKEL (reference sequence). V was pared by 4 bases and J by 5 bases, with 12 bases between. Here the CDR3 DNA reads TGTGCCAGCAGCCCCCAGGGACTCTATCAGCCCCAGCATTTT. It codes for CASSPQGLYQPQHF.

The chain links TRBV7-9 to TRBJ1-5, with 7 bases identical to TRBD1. The CDR3 is made up of 15 amino acids. CDR1 SEHNR and CDR2 FQNEAQ come from the germline V gene (reference sequence). J was trimmed by 7 bases and V by 1 base; bases with no gene match: 7. The CDR3 protein is CASSLVGRGDQPQHF. The CDR3 nucleotides are TGTGCCAGCAGCTTAGTAGGCAGGGGGGACCAGCCCCAGCATTTT.